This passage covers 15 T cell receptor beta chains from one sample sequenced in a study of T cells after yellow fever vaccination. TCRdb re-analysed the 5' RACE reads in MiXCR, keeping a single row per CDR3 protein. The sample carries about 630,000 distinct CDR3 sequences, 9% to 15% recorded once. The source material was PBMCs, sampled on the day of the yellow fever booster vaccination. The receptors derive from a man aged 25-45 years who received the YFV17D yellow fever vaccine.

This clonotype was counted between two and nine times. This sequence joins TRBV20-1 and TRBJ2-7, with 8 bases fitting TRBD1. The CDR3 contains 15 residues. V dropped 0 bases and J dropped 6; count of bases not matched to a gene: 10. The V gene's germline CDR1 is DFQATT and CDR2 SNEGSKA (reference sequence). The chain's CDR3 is CSARDGARQGPEQYF. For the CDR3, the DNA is TGCAGTGCTAGAGATGGTGCGAGACAGGGGCCCGAGCAGTACTTC.

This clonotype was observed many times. Here the CDR3 reads CASSGTSGIETQYF. CDR3 coding DNA: TGTGCCAGCAGTGGGACTAGCGGGATAGAGACCCAGTACTTC. The J gene is TRBJ2-5, the V gene TRBV6-1; 12 bases line up with TRBD2. With V trimmed by 4 bases and J by 4 bases, 1 base remained unmatched. Germline V gene data show CDR1 as MNHNS and CDR2 as SASEGT. The CDR3 length is 14 residues.

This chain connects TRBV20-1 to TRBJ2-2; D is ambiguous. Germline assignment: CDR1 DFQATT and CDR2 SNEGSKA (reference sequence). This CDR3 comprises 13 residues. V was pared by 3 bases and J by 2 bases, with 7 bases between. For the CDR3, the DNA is TGCAGTGCTAGCGGAGTTAACACCGGGGAGCTGTTTTTT. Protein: CSASGVNTGELFF.

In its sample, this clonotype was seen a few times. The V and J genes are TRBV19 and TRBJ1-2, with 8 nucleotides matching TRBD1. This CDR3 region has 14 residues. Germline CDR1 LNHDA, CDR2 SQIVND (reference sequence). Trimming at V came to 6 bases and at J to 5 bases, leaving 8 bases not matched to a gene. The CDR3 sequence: CASSPWDRFYGYTF. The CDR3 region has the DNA TGTGCCAGTAGCCCGTGGGACAGGTTTTATGGCTACACCTTC.

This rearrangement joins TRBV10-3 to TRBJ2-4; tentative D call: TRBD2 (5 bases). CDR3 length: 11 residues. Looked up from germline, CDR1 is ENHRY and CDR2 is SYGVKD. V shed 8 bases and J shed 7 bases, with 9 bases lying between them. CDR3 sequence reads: CAILSSNIQYF. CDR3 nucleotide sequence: TGTGCCATCTTGTCTAGCAACATTCAGTACTTC.

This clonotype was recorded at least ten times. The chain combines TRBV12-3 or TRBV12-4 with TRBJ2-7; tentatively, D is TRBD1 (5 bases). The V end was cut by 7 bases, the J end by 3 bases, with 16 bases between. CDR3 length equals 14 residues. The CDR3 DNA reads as TGTGCCAGCACCTTCGCCGACAGAATCTACGAGCAGTACTTC. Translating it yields CASTFADRIYEQYF.

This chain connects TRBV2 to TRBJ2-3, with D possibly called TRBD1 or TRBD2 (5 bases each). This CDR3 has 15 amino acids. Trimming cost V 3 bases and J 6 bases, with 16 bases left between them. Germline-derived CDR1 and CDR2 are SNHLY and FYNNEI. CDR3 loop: CASSEGGKGTDTQYF. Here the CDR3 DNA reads TGTGCCAGCAGTGAGGGCGGAAAAGGGACGGATACGCAGTATTTT.

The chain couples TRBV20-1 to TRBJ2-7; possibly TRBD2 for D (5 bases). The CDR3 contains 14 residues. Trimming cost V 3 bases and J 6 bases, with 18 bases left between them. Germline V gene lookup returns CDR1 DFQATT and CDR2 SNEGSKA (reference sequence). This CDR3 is CSASISDGMGEQYF. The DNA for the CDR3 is TGCAGTGCTAGTATTTCGGACGGGATGGGCGAGCAGTACTTC.

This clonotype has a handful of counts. The DNA for the CDR3 is TGTGCCAGCAGCATACAGGGAGGCTATGGCTACACCTTC. Translated: CASSIQGGYGYTF. The rearrangement uses TRBV11-2 and TRBJ1-2; D might be TRBD1 (6 bases). V was clipped by 5 bases and J by 4 bases, with 11 bases between them. This CDR3 region has 13 residues. Germline assignment: CDR1 SGHAT and CDR2 FQNNGV.

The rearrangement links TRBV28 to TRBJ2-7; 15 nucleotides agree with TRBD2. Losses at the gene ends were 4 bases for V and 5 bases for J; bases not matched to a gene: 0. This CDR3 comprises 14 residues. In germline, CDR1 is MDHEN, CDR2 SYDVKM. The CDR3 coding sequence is TGTGCCAGCAGTTGGACTAGCGGGAGGGACGAGCAGTACTTC. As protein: CASSWTSGRDEQYF.

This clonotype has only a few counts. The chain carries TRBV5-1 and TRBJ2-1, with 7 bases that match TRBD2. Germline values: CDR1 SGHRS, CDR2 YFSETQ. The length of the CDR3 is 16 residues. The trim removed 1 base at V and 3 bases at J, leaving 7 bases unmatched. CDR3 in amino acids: CASSLFRDYYYNEQFF. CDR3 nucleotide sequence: TGCGCCAGCAGCTTGTTCCGGGACTACTACTACAATGAGCAGTTCTTC.

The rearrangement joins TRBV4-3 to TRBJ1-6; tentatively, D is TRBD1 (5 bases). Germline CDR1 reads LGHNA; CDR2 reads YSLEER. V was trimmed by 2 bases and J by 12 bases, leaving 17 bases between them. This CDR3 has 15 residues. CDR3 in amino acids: CASSQYNGGGEPLHF. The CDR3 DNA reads TGCGCCAGCAGCCAATATAACGGTGGGGGTGAACCCCTCCACTTT.

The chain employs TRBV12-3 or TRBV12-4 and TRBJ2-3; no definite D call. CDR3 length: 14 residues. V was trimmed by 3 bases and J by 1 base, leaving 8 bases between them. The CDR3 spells CASSFYSGTDTQYF. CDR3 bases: TGTGCCAGCAGTTTCTACTCGGGCACAGATACGCAGTATTTT.

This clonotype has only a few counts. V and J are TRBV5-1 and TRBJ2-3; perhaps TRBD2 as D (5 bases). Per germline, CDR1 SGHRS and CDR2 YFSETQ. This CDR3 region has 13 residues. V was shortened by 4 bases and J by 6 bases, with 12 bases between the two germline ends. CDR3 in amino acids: CASSPRVVDTQYF. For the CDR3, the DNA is TGCGCCAGCAGCCCGCGGGTCGTTGATACGCAGTATTTT.

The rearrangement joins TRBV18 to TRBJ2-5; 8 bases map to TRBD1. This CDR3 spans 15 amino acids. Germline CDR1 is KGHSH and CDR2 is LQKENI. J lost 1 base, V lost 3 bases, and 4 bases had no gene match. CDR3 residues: CASSPYDRGQETQYF. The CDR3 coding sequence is TGTGCCAGCTCACCCTACGACAGGGGCCAAGAGACCCAGTACTTC.